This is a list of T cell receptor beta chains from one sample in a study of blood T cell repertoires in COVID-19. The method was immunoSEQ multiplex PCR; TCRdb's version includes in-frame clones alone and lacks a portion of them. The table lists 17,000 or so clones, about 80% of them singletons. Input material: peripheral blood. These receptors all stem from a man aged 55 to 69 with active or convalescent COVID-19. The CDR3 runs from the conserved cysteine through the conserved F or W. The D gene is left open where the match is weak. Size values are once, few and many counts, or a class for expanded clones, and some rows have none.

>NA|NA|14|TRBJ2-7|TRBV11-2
CASSSAGRYYEQYF
TGTGCCAGCAGCTCCGCAGGTCGGTACTACGAGCAGTACTTC
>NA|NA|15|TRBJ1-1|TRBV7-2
CASSFYSGKGAEAFF
TGTGCCAGCAGCTTTTACAGCGGAAAGGGAGCTGAAGCTTTCTTT
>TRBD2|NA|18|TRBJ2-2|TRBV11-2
CASSLPGLAGANTGELFF
TGTGCCAGCAGCCTGCCGGGACTAGCGGGGGCGAACACCGGGGAGCTGTTTTTT
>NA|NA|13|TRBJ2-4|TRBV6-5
CASAAGPKNIQYF
TGTGCCAGCGCTGCGGGCCCCAAAAACATTCAGTACTTC
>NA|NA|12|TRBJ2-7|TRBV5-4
CASSLPGYEQYF
TGTGCCAGCAGCTTGCCGGGTTACGAGCAGTACTTC
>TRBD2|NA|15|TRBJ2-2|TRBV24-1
CATSDASGIGGELFF
TGTGCCACCAGTGACGCTAGCGGGATAGGCGGGGAGCTGTTTTTT
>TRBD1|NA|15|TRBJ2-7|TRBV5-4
CASSLGQGRIYEQYF
TGTGCCAGCAGCCTGGGACAGGGAAGGATCTACGAGCAGTACTTC
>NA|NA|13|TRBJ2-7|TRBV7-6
CASSISQGYEQYF
TGTGCCAGCAGCATAAGCCAGGGCTACGAGCAGTACTTC
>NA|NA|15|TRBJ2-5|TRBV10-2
CASSGNGGRQETQYF
TGCGCCAGCAGTGGAAACGGGGGGCGGCAAGAGACCCAGTACTTC
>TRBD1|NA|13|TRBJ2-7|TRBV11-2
CASSPDRYYEQYF
TGTGCCAGCAGCCCGGACAGGTACTACGAGCAGTACTTC
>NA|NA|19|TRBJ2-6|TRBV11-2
CASSPRGSDAPGGANVLTF
TGTGCCAGCAGCCCTAGGGGGTCGGACGCACCGGGAGGGGCCAACGTCCTGACTTTC
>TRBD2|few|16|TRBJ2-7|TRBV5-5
CASSLTGVSGSSKQYF
TGTGCCAGCAGCCTCACGGGGGTTAGCGGGAGCAGCAAGCAGTACTTC